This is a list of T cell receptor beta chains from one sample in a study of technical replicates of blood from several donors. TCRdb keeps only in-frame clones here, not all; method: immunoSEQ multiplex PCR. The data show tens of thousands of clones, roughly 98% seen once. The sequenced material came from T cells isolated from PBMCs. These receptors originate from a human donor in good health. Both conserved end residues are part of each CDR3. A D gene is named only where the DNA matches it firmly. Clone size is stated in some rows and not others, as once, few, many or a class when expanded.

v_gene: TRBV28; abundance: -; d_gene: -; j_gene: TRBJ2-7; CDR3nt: TGTGCCAGCAGTTTCTCCTTCTACGAGCAGTACTTC; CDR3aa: CASSFSFYEQYF
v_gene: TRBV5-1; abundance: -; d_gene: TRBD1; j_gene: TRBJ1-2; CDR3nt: TGCGCCAGCAGCACGGGACAGGGGTCCGGCTATGGCTACACCTTC; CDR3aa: CASSTGQGSGYGYTF
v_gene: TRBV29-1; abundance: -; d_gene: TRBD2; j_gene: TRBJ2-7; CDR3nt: TGCAGCGTTGTTTGGGCTAGCGGGACTATGGGGTACTACGAGCAGTACTTC; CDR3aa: CSVVWASGTMGYYEQYF
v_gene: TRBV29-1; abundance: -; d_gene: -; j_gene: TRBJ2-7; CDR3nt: TGCAGCGTTGAAGTAATAGGACAGAGCTACGAGCAGTACTTC; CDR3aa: CSVEVIGQSYEQYF
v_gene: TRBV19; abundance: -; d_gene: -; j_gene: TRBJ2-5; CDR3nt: TGTGCCAGTAGTATATACCATCAGAAGGGGGAAGAGACCCAGTACTTC; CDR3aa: CASSIYHQKGEETQYF
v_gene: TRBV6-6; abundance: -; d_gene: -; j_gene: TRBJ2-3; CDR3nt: TGTGCCAGCAGTTACGAGGGGGGGCCTTACACAGATACGCAGTATTTT; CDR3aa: CASSYEGGPYTDTQYF
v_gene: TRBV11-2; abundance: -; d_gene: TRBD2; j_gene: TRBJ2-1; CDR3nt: TGTGCCAGCAGCTCATTGACTAGCGGGAGCTCGGGTGAGCAGTTCTTC; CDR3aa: CASSSLTSGSSGEQFF
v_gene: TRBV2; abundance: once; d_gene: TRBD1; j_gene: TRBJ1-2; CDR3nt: TGTGCCAGCAGTGAAAGGACAGGCTGGGGCTACACCTTC; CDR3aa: CASSERTGWGYTF
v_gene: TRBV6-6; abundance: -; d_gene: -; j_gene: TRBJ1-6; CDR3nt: TGTGCCAGCAGGGCCGGAGGCAATTCACCCCTCCACTTT; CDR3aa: CASRAGGNSPLHF
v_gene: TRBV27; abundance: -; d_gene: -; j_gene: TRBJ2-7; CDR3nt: TGTGCCAGCAGTTCAGGTTACGAGCAGTACTTC; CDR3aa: CASSSGYEQYF
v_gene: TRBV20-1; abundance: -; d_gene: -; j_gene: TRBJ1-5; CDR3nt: TGCAGTGTATCCGGGAATCAGCCCCAGCATTTT; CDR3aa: CSVSGNQPQHF
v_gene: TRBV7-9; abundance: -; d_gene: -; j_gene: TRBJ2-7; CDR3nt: TGTGCCAGCAGCTCCCTGAGCTCCTACGAGCAGTACTTC; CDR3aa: CASSSLSSYEQYF
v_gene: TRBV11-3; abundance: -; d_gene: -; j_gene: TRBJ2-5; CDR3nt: TGTGCCAGCAGCAGCGGTGAGACCCAGTACTTC; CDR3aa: CASSSGETQYF
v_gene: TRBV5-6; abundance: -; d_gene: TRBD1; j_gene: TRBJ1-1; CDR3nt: TGTGCCAGCAGCTCAGACAGGGTATCAAGCACTGAAGCTTTCTTT; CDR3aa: CASSSDRVSSTEAFF
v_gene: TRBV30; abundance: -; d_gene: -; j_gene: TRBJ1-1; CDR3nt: TGTGCCTGGAGTCCCGGACAGTTTGAAGCTTTCTTT; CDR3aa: CAWSPGQFEAFF
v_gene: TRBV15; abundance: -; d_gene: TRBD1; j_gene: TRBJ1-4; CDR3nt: TGTGCCACCAGCAGAGTAAGGACAGGGGAGGAAAAACTGTTTTTT; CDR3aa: CATSRVRTGEEKLFF
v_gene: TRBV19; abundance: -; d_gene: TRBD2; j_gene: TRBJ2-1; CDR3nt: TGTGCAAGTAGTCCAACTAGCGGGGGGGCTCGAGAGCAGTTCTTC; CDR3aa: CASSPTSGGAREQFF
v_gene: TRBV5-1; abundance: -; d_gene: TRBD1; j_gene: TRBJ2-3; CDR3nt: TGCGCCAGCAGCGAAGGACCCGGGACAGGGAAGACCGATACGCAGTATTTT; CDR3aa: CASSEGPGTGKTDTQYF
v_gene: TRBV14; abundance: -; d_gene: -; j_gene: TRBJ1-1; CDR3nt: TGTGCCAGCAGCCAAGAAAGACAGGCTAAGGGGAACACTGAAGCTTTCTTT; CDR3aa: CASSQERQAKGNTEAFF
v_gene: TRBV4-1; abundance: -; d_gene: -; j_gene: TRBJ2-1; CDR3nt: TGCGCCAGCAGTCAATATAGCAATGAGCAGTTCTTC; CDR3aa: CASSQYSNEQFF
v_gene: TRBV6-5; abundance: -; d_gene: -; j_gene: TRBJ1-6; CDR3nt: TGTGCCAGCAAAAATGAGTATAATTCACCCCTCCACTTT; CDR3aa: CASKNEYNSPLHF
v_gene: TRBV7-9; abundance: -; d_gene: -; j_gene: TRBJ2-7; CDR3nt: TGTGCCAGCAGCTTAGCCGGGGACACACAGCAGTACTTC; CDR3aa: CASSLAGDTQQYF
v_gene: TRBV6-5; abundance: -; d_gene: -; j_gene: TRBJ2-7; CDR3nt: TGTGCCAGCAGTTACTCGCAGGGGCACGACGAGCAGTACTTC; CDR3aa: CASSYSQGHDEQYF
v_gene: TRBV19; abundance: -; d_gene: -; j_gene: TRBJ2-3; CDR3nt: TGTGCCAGTAGTATGGGCTCAGATACGCAGTATTTT; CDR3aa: CASSMGSDTQYF
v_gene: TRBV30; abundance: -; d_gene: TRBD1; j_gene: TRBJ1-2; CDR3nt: TGTGCCTGGAGTGTACTATCGGGACAGGGTACTTATGGTGGCTACACCTTC; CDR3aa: CAWSVLSGQGTYGGYTF
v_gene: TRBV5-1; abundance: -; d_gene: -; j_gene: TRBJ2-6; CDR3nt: TGCGCCAGCAGCTCGACGGGGTTGACTGGGGCCAACGTCCTGACTTTC; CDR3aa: CASSSTGLTGANVLTF
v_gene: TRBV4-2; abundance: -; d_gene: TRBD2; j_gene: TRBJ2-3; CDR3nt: TGTGCCAGCAGCACGATAGCGGGAGAAGATACGCAGTATTTT; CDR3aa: CASSTIAGEDTQYF
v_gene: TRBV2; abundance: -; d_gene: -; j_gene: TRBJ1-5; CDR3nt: TGTGCCAGCAGTGATAGCACAGGTTGGAACCAGCCCCAGCATTTT; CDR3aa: CASSDSTGWNQPQHF
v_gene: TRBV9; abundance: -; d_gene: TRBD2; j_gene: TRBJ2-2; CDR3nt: TGTGCCAGCAGCGAATCCCTCAGGCGGGAGGGCCACGGGGAGCTGTTTTTT; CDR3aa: CASSESLRREGHGELFF
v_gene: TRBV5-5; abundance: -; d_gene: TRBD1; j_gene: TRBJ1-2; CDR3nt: TGTGCCAGCAGCTTGGTGCAGGGGGTGGTTGGCTACACCTTC; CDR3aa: CASSLVQGVVGYTF
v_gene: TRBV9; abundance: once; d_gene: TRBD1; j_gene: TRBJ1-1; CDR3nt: TGTGCCAGCAGCGGGGACAGAGGGAACACTGAAGCTTTCTTT; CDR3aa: CASSGDRGNTEAFF
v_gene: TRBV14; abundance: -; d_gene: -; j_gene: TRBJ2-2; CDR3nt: TGTGCCAGCAGGCTGACTAGGGCGAACACCGGGGAGCTGTTTTTT; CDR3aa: CASRLTRANTGELFF
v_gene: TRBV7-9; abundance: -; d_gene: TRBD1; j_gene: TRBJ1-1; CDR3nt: TGTGCCAGCAGTCCCTCGACAGGGGCGGTTACAGTTTTCTTT; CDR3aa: CASSPSTGAVTVFF
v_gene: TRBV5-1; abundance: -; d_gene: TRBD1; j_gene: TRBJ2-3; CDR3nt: TGCGCCAGCAGCTCGACGGGACAGGAAAACACAGATACGCAGTATTTT; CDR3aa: CASSSTGQENTDTQYF
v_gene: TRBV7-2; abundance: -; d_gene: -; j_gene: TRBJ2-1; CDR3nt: TGTGCCAGCAGCTTACAAAGACACCCGCGGGGGCAGTTCTTC; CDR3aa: CASSLQRHPRGQFF
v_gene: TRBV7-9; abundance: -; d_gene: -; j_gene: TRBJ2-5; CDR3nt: TGTGCCAGCAGCTCGGGACTTTGGGCCCAGTACTTC; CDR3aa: CASSSGLWAQYF
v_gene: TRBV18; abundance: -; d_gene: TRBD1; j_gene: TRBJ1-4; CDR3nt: TGTGCCAGCTCACCACCCGGGACAGGGTCAACTAATGAAAAACTGTTTTTT; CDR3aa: CASSPPGTGSTNEKLFF
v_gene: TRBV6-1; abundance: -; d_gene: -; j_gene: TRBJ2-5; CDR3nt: TGTGCCAGCAGTGAACCCGTGCGAGAGACCCAGTACTTC; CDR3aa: CASSEPVRETQYF
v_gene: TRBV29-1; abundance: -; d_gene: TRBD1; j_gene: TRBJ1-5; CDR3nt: TGCAGCGTCCGGGACAGGCGGGATCAGCCCCAGCATTTT; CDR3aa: CSVRDRRDQPQHF
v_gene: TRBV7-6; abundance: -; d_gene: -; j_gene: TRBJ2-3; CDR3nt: TGTGCCAGCAGCTTTAATGTCCTAAAGGGGTCCACGCAGTATTTT; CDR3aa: CASSFNVLKGSTQYF
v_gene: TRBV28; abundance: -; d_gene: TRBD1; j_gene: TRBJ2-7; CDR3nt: TGTGCGGGGGGACAGGGCGGACCCTCCTCCTACGAGCAGTACTTC; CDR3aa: CAGGQGGPSSYEQYF
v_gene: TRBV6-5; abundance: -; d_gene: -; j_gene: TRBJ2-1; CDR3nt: TGTGCCAGCGCTCGAGGGTATGAGCAGTTCTTC; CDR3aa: CASARGYEQFF